One sample yielded the 16 T cell receptor beta chains listed below, sequenced in a study of blood T cell repertoires in COVID-19. Sequencing was performed with immunoSEQ multiplex PCR; in TCRdb, only in-frame clones are kept and a portion is missing. The sample lists about 210,000 clones; less than 85% were seen once. The sequencing input was PBMCs or T cells enriched from blood (not recorded which). Receptor source: a man between 35 and 55 years old who had recovered from COVID-19.

V and J are TRBV30 and TRBJ2-1, with D unresolved. The CDR3 is 11 residues long. Germline V gene lookup returns CDR1 GTSNPN and CDR2 SVGIG (reference sequence). The ends were cut back, 0 bases at V and 6 bases at J, with 3 bases in the middle. CDR3 amino acids: CAWSVLNEQFF. The DNA of the CDR3 is TGTGCCTGGAGTGTACTCAATGAGCAGTTCTTC.

The chain recombines TRBV28 with TRBJ1-1; maybe TRBD1 (5 bases). CDR3 length equals 13 residues. The germline CDR1 and CDR2 sequences are MDHEN and SYDVKM. V shed 5 bases and J shed 1 base, with 8 bases lying between them. CDR3 sequence reads: CASSGHTNTEAFF. DNA for the CDR3: TGTGCCAGCAGTGGACATACGAACACTGAAGCTTTCTTT.

This chain connects TRBV18 to TRBJ1-1; D might be TRBD1 (6 bases). V lost 5 bases and J 1 base, leaving 14 bases between the germline ends. This CDR3 is 15 amino acids long. Germline values: CDR1 KGHSH, CDR2 LQKENI. CDR3 nucleotides: TGTGCCAGCTCAACGAATCGACAGGCGAACACTGAAGCTTTCTTT. Protein: CASSTNRQANTEAFF.

The chain is built from TRBV4-1 and TRBJ1-5, with TRBD1 matching over 10 bases. Germline V gene lookup returns CDR1 MGHRA and CDR2 YSYEKL. CDR3 length: 15 amino acids. Trimming took 3 bases from V and 7 from J; bases not matched to a gene: 6. In DNA form, the CDR3 reads TGCGCCAGCAGCCAGGGACAGGGGTTGGGCCAGCCCCAGCATTTT. Protein product: CASSQGQGLGQPQHF.

This chain joins TRBV29-1 and TRBJ2-5, with D maybe TRBD1 (6 bases). Germline CDR1 is SQVTM and CDR2 is ANQGSEA. Trimming pared 4 bases from V and 5 bases from J, leaving 14 bases between. The CDR3 is 13 amino acids. The CDR3 loop is CSVGKGQGETQYF. For the CDR3, the DNA is TGCAGCGTTGGCAAGGGCCAGGGGGAGACCCAGTACTTC.

The rearrangement links TRBV29-1 to TRBJ2-1, with 10 bases identical to TRBD2. The CDR3 loop spans 16 amino acids. Germline V gene data show CDR1 as SQVTM and CDR2 as ANQGSEA. The junction had 10 bases not matched to a gene; V was cut back by 4 bases and J by 4 bases. CDR3 coding DNA: TGCAGCGTTGCCGGGACTAGCGTATTGCGTTACAATGAGCAGTTCTTC. Its protein is CSVAGTSVLRYNEQFF.

The J gene is TRBJ1-1, the V gene TRBV7-2; D unresolved. V lost 1 base and J 0 bases, leaving 6 bases between the germline ends. The CDR3 length is 14 residues. CDR1 and CDR2 (germline): SGHTA, FQGNSA. The CDR3 reads CASSLDAVNTEAFF. The CDR3 nucleotides read TGTGCCAGCAGCTTAGATGCGGTGAACACTGAAGCTTTCTTT.

The J gene is TRBJ2-3, the V gene TRBV10-3; 8 nucleotides line up with TRBD1. CDR1 and CDR2 from the germline V gene are ENHRY and SYGVKD. This CDR3 contains 15 residues. After removal of 2 bases from V and 5 bases from J, the junction contained 6 bases not matched to a gene. The CDR3 DNA sequence: TGTGCCATCAGTGAGGACAGGGGTTTGGTAGATACGCAGTATTTT. Encoded protein: CAISEDRGLVDTQYF.

V is TRBV5-6 and J is TRBJ1-5, with D uncertain. This CDR3 has 12 residues. Trimming took 4 bases from V and 15 from J, leaving 17 bases between them. Germline V gene sequence: CDR1 SGHDT, CDR2 YYEEEE. The DNA of the CDR3 is TGTGCCAGCAGCCAAGAGGAGGCCAGGTGGCATTTT. Protein product: CASSQEEARWHF.

The chain couples TRBV28 to TRBJ1-4; 8 bases fit TRBD1. CDR3 length: 15 amino acids. Germline V CDR1 and CDR2: MDHEN, SYDVKM. The trim removed 7 bases at V and 2 bases at J, leaving 6 bases unmatched. The CDR3 reads CASMTGVETNEKLFF. The CDR3 DNA reads TGTGCCAGCATGACAGGGGTTGAGACTAATGAAAAACTGTTTTTT.

The chain has TRBV5-1 and TRBJ1-4; D uncertain. The CDR3 runs to 15 residues. The germline CDR1 and CDR2 sequences are SGHRS and YFSETQ. Trimming took 0 bases from V and 0 from J, leaving 6 bases between them. The CDR3 here is CASSLGAATNEKLFF. CDR3 coding DNA: TGCGCCAGCAGCTTGGGGGCAGCAACTAATGAAAAACTGTTTTTT.

The genes are TRBV24-1 and TRBJ2-1; possible D gene TRBD1, 6 bases. Germline-derived CDR1 and CDR2 are KGHDR and SFDVKD. The CDR3 sequence is 19 residues long. V dropped 7 bases and J dropped 2 bases, with 26 bases sitting between them. CDR3 region: CATSTSGTNEGIAYNEQFF. The CDR3 nucleotides read TGTGCCACCAGCACTTCCGGGACAAACGAAGGGATAGCCTACAATGAGCAGTTCTTC.

The V and J genes are TRBV4-2 and TRBJ2-2; 8 bases agree with TRBD1. The CDR3 is 16 amino acids. Germline loops: CDR1 LGHNA, CDR2 YNFKEQ. Trimming at V came to 4 bases and at J to 2 bases, leaving 6 bases not matched to a gene. CDR3 sequence: CASSRYGTGNTGELFF. Written as DNA, the CDR3 is TGTGCCAGCAGCCGCTACGGGACAGGAAACACCGGGGAGCTGTTTTTT.

This chain links TRBV2 with TRBJ1-1; possibly TRBD1 for D (6 bases). V was shortened by 3 bases and J by 2 bases, with 10 bases between the two germline ends. The CDR3 has 14 amino acids. Germline CDR1 and CDR2: SNHLY and FYNNEI. CDR3 nucleotide sequence: TGTGCCAGCAGTGAGCGGACAGCTAACACTGAAGCTTTCTTT. Its protein product is CASSERTANTEAFF.

The J gene is TRBJ1-1, the V gene TRBV7-6; a possible D gene is TRBD1 (5 bases). Germline lookup yields CDR1 SGHVS and CDR2 FNYEAQ. The CDR3 contains 14 residues. Trimming left V 8 bases short and J 1 base short, with 14 bases between. As DNA, the CDR3 is TGTGCCAGCCTCCCCCCGGGGGGGAACACTGAAGCTTTCTTT. It yields the protein CASLPPGGNTEAFF.

The V and J genes are TRBV28 and TRBJ1-4; unclear D gene. Trimming shortened V by 6 bases and J by 10 bases, and 18 bases separated the two germline ends. The CDR3 runs 14 residues. Germline-derived CDR1 and CDR2 are MDHEN and SYDVKM. The CDR3 DNA reads as TGTGCCAGCAGCCCCACGGGTGTCCCTGGAAAACTGTTTTTT. As protein: CASSPTGVPGKLFF.